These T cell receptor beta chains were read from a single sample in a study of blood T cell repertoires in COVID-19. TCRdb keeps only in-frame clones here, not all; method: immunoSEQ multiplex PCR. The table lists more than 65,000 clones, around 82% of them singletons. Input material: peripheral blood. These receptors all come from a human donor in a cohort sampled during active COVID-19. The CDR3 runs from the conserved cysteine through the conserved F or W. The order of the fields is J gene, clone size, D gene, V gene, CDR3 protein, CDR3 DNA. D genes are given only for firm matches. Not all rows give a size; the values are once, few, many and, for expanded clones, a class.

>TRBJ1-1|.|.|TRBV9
CASSVGSLSDAFF
TGTGCCAGCAGCGTAGGGTCCCTTAGCGACGCTTTCTTT
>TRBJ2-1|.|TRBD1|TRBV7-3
CASGQDLNEQFF
TGTGCCAGCGGACAGGATCTTAATGAGCAGTTCTTC
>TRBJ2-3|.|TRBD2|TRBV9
CASSDGLSGGAKAQYF
TGTGCCAGCAGCGACGGTTTGAGCGGGGGGGCCAAGGCGCAGTATTTT
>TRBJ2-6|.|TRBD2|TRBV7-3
CASSLISGSGANVLTF
TGTGCCAGCAGCTTAATTAGCGGGTCTGGGGCCAACGTCCTGACTTTC
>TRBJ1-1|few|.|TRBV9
CASSGTAPYTEAFF
TGTGCCAGCAGCGGGACAGCCCCCTACACTGAAGCTTTCTTT
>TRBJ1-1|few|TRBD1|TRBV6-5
CASVRPGGLNTEAFF
TGTGCCAGCGTGAGGCCAGGGGGCTTGAACACTGAAGCTTTCTTT
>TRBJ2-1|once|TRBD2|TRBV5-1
CASSLQRGKDEQFF
TGCGCCAGCAGCTTGCAGCGGGGGAAGGATGAGCAGTTCTTC
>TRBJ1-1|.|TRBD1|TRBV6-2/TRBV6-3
CASSYARTGSLAFF
TGTGCCAGCAGTTACGCCAGGACAGGAAGTCTAGCTTTCTTT
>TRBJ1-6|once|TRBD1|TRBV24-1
CATSDFVQGAFYNSPLHF
TGTGCCACCAGTGATTTTGTACAGGGGGCTTTCTATAATTCACCCCTCCACTTT
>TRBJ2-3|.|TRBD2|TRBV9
CASSAVAGGLYTQYF
TGTGCCAGCAGCGCCGTAGCGGGGGGGCTGTATACGCAGTATTTT
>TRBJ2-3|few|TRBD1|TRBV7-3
CASSSDRQDTQYF
TGTGCCAGCAGCTCGGACAGGCAGGATACGCAGTATTTT
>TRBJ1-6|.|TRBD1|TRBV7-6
CASSLFDRDDSPLHF
TGTGCCAGCAGCTTATTCGACAGGGACGATTCACCCCTCCACTTT
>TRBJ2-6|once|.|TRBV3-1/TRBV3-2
CASSLRDFSGANVLTF
TGTGCCAGCAGCCTCAGGGACTTCTCTGGGGCCAACGTCCTGACTTTC
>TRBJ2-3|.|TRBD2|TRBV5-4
CASRRTSGGLPGTDTQYF
TGTGCCAGCAGAAGGACTAGCGGGGGGCTCCCGGGCACAGATACGCAGTATTTT
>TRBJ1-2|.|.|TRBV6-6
CASSYAGDPSNYGYTF
TGTGCCAGCAGTTACGCAGGGGATCCCTCTAACTATGGCTACACCTTC
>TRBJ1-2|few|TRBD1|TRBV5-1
CASSLDGTDNGYTF
TGCGCCAGCAGCTTGGACGGGACAGACAATGGCTACACCTTC
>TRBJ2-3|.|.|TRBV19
CASSILSVGTDTQYF
TGTGCCAGTAGTATACTGAGCGTGGGCACAGATACGCAGTATTTT
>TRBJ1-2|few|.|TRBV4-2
CASSQEGAYYGYTF
TGTGCCAGCAGCCAAGAAGGGGCCTACTATGGCTACACCTTC
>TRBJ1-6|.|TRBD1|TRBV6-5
CASSYGGQGAPLHF
TGTGCCAGCAGTTACGGGGGACAGGGAGCACCCCTCCACTTT
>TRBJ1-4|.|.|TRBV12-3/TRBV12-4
CASTRGTNEKLFF
TGTGCCAGCACACGGGGGACTAATGAAAAACTGTTTTTT
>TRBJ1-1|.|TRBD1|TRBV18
CASSPLGTGGGTEAFF
TGTGCCAGCTCACCACTCGGGACAGGGGGAGGCACTGAAGCTTTCTTT
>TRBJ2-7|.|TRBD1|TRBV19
CASRRQGTSYEQYF
TGTGCCAGTAGGAGACAGGGGACGTCATACGAGCAGTACTTC
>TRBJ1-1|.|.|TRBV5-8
CASSLRGGTEAFF
TGTGCCAGCAGCTTACGCGGGGGCACTGAAGCTTTCTTT
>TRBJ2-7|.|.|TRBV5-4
CASSLAARGVQANEQYF
TGTGCCAGCAGCCTCGCTGCTAGAGGAGTACAAGCGAACGAGCAGTACTTC
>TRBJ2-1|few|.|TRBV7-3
CASSPTLDFNNEQFF
TGTGCCAGCAGCCCAACGTTGGACTTTAATAATGAGCAGTTCTTC
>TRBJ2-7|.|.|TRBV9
CASSAPDSYEQYF
TGTGCCAGCAGCGCCCCGGACAGCTACGAGCAGTACTTC
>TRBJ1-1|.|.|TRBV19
CASSNRGASNTEAFF
TGTGCCAGTAGTAATCGGGGGGCGTCGAACACTGAAGCTTTCTTT
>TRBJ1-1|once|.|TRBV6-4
CASSDSNQGTEAFF
TGTGCCAGCAGTGACTCGAACCAGGGGACTGAAGCTTTCTTT
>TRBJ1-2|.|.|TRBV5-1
CASSLEYQGINGYTF
TGCGCCAGCAGCTTGGAATACCAGGGGATTAATGGCTACACCTTC
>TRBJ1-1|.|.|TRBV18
CASSPPLGRNTEAFF
TGTGCCAGCTCACCACCGCTAGGGAGGAACACTGAAGCTTTCTTT
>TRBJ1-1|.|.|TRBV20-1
CSTKGLGEAFF
TGCAGTACGAAGGGACTTGGAGAAGCTTTCTTT
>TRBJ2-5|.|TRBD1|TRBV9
CASSVATPGQGKIETQYF
TGTGCCAGCAGCGTAGCTACCCCGGGACAGGGCAAAATCGAGACCCAGTACTTC
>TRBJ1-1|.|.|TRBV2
CASSNLYSTEAFF
TGTGCCAGCAGTAATTTGTATAGCACTGAAGCTTTCTTT
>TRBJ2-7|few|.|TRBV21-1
CASSDRDRDGEQYF
TGTGCCAGCAGCGACCGGGACAGGGATGGTGAGCAGTACTTC
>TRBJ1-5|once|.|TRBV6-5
CASSLRRQGWNQPQHF
TGTGCCAGCAGTTTGAGGCGCCAGGGTTGGAATCAGCCCCAGCATTTT
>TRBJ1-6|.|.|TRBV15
CATSLRFGVGSPLHF
TGTGCCACCAGCCTGAGGTTTGGAGTGGGTTCACCCCTCCACTTT
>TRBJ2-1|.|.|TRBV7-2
CASSLASWLAMHEQFF
TGTGCCAGCAGCTTAGCGTCGTGGCTAGCGATGCATGAGCAGTTCTTC
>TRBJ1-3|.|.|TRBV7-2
CASSQDRPGNTIYF
TGTGCCAGCAGTCAAGACAGGCCTGGAAACACCATATATTTT
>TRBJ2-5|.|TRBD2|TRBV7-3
CASSPSKVLGGNQETQYF
TGTGCCAGCAGCCCTAGTAAAGTCCTCGGGGGGAACCAAGAGACCCAGTACTTC
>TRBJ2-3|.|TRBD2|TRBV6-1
CASSEALSSGGPADTQYF
TGTGCCAGCAGTGAAGCGCTTTCGAGCGGGGGGCCAGCAGATACGCAGTATTTT
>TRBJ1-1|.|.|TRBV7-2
CASSLEQDTEAFF
TGTGCCAGCAGCTTAGAACAGGACACTGAAGCTTTCTTT
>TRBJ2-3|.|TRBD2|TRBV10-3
CAISGRGRGGTDTQYF
TGTGCCATCAGTGGCCGGGGACGGGGGGGCACAGATACGCAGTATTTT
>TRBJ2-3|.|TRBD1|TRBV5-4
CASSLRGRGSTDTQYF
TGTGCCAGCAGCTTGAGGGGCAGGGGGAGCACAGATACGCAGTATTTT
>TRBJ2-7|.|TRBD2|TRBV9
CASSPGGAEQYF
TGTGCCAGCAGCCCGGGGGGGGCCGAGCAGTACTTC
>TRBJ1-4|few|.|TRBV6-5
CASRSGGFGEKLFF
TGTGCCAGCAGAAGCGGGGGGTTCGGTGAAAAACTGTTTTTT